This TCR beta chain is from a study of radiation and T cells in renal cell carcinoma. Time point meaning: blood 4 weeks post-SBRT, at nephrectomy. Documented treatment: 15 Gy SBRT to primary tumor, nephrectomy 4 weeks later. This renal cell carcinoma was of the clear cell type. The length of the CDR3 is 15 residues. V was clipped by 1 base and J by 4 bases, with 11 bases between them. The germline CDR1 and CDR2 sequences are SEHNR and FQNEAQ (reference sequence). Assay: immunoSEQ multiplex PCR; the TCRdb copy retains only in-frame clones and omits some. The table shows roughly 86,000 clones, with around four fifths occurring only once.

The genes are TRBV7-9 and TRBJ1-5; a weak D match, TRBD1 (5 bases). Sequenced material: blood, taken from a patient whose treatment included radiotherapy and nephrectomy. The origin of this receptor is a middle-aged man with renal cell carcinoma. Written as DNA, the CDR3 is TGTGCCAGCAGCTTAGGCGGGGCGGCGAATCAGCCCCAGCATTTT. Amino acids: CASSLGGAANQPQHF.